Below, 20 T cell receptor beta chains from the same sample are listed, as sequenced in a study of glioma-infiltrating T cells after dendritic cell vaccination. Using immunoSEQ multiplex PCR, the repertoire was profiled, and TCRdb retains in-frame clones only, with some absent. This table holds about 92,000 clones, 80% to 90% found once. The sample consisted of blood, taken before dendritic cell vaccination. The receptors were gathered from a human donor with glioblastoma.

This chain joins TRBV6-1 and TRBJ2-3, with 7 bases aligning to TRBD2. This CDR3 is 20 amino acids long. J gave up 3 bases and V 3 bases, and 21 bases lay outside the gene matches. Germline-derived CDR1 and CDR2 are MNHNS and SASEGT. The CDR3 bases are TGTGCCAGCAGTGATTTATCCAAAATGGGAGGGGCAGAATTAACAGATACGCAGTATTTT. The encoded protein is CASSDLSKMGGAELTDTQYF.

CDR3 in DNA: TGTGCCAGCAATGGGGAGGCAGGTCTCTATGGCTACACCTTC. It is translated as CASNGEAGLYGYTF. V and J are TRBV28 and TRBJ1-2; D gene uncertain. This CDR3 contains 14 residues. V was pared by 7 bases and J by 4 bases, with 16 bases between. Germline CDR1 and CDR2: MDHEN and SYDVKM.

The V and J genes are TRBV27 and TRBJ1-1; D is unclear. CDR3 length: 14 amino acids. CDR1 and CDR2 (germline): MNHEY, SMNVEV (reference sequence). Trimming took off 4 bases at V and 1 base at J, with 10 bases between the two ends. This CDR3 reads CASSYGPQNTEAFF. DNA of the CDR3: TGTGCCAGCAGTTATGGGCCCCAGAACACTGAAGCTTTCTTT.

The CDR3 sequence: CASSFPGQGLDTQYF. CDR3 coding DNA: TGCGCCAGCAGCTTCCCGGGACAGGGACTGGATACGCAGTATTTT. V and J are TRBV5-1 and TRBJ2-3; 9 bases align to TRBD1. From germline, CDR1 is SGHRS and CDR2 YFSETQ. CDR3 length equals 15 residues. V gave up 2 bases and J gave up 6 bases; unmatched junction bases: 7.

As DNA, the CDR3 is TGTGCTTCGGGACTAGCGGGAGGTGACCCCGGGGAGCTGTTTTTT. It is translated as CASGLAGGDPGELFF. The V call is TRBV2, the J call TRBJ2-2; TRBD2 agrees at 15 bases. This CDR3 has 15 residues. Germline V gives CDR1 SNHLY, CDR2 FYNNEI.

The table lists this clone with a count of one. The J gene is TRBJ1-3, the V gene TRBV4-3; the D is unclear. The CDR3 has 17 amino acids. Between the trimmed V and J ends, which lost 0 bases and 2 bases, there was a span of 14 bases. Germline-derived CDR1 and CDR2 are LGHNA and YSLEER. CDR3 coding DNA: TGCGCCAGCAGCCAAGATCCCAGGTCGGTACCTGGAAACACCATATATTTT. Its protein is CASSQDPRSVPGNTIYF.

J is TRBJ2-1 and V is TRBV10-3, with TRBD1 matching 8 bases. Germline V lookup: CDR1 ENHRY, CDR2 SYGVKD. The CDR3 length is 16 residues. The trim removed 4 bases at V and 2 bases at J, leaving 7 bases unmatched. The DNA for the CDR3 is TGTGCCATCAGTGCGGGGACAGGCGGGACCTACAATGAGCAGTTCTTC. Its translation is CAISAGTGGTYNEQFF.

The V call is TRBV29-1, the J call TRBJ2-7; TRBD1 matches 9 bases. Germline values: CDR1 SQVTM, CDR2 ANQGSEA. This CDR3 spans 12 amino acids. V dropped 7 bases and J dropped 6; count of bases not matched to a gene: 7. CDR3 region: CSAGQGIFEQYF. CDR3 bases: TGCAGCGCGGGACAGGGTATTTTCGAGCAGTACTTC.

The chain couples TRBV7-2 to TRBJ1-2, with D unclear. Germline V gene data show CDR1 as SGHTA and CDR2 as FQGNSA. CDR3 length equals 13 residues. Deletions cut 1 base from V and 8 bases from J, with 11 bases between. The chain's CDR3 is CASSLGLAVGYTF. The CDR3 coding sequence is TGTGCCAGCAGCTTAGGTCTCGCAGTCGGCTACACCTTC.

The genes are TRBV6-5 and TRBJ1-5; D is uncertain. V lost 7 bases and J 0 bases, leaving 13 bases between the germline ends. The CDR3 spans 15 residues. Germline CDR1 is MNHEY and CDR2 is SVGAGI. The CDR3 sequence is CASTTRRDSNQPQHF. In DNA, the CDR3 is TGTGCCAGCACTACAAGGAGAGATAGCAATCAGCCCCAGCATTTT.

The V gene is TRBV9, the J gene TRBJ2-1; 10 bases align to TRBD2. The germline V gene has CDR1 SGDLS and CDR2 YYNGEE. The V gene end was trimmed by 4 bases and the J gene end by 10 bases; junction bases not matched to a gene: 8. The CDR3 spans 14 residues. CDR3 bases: TGTGCCAGCAGCATTAGCGGGGGGCTCTCCGAGCAGTTCTTC. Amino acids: CASSISGGLSEQFF. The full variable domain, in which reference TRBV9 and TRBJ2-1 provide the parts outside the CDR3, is DSGVTQTPKHLITATGQRVTLRCSPRSGDLSVYWYQQSLDQGLQFLIQYYNGEERAKGNILERFSAQQFPDLHSELNLSSLELGDSALYFCASSISGGLSEQFFGPGTRLTVL.

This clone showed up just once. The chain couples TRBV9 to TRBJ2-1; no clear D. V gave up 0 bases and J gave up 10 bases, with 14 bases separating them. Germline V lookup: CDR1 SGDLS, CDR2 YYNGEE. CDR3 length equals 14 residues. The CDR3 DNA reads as TGTGCCAGCAGCGTAGTGTCTTCAGATAAAGAGCAGTTCTTC. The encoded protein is CASSVVSSDKEQFF.

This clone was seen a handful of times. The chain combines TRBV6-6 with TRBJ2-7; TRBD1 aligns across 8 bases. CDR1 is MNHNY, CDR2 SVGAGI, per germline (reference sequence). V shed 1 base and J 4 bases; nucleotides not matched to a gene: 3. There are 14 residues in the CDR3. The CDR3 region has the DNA TGTGCCAGCAGTTACTTAGGACAGGGTTACGAGCAGTACTTC. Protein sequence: CASSYLGQGYEQYF.

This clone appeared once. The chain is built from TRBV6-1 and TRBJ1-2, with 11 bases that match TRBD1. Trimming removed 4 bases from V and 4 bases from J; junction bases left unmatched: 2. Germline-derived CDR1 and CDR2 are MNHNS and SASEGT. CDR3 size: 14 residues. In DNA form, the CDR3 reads TGTGCCAGCAGTGGTGGGACAGGGGGCTATGGCTACACCTTC. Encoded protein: CASSGGTGGYGYTF.

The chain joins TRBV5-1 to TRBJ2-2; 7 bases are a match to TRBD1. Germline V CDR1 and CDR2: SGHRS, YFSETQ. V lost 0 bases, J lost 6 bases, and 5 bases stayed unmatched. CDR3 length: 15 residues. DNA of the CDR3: TGCGCCAGCAGCTTGGATAGGGGGCGGGCCGGGGAGCTGTTTTTT. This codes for CASSLDRGRAGELFF.

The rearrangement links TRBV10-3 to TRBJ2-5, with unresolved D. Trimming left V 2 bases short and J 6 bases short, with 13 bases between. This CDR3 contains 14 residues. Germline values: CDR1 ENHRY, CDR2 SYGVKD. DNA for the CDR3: TGTGCCATCAGTGAGGGAACAGAGACCAAGACCCAGTACTTC. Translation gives CAISEGTETKTQYF.

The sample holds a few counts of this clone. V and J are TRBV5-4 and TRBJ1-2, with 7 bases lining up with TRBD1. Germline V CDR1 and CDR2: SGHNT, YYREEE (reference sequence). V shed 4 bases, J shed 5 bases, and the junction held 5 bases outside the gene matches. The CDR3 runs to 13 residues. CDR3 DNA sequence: TGTGCCAGCAGCATCCGGACAGGTTATGGCTACACCTTC. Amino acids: CASSIRTGYGYTF.

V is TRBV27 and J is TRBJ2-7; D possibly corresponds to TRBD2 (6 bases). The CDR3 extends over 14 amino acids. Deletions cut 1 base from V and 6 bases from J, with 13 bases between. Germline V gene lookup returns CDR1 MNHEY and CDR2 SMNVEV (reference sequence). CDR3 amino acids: CASSLFGGPIEQYF. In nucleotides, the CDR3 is TGTGCCAGCAGTTTATTCGGGGGACCAATCGAGCAGTACTTC.

The CDR3 sequence: CASSLSVQGGYNEQFF. The CDR3 region has the DNA TGTGCCAGCAGCTTAAGTGTCCAGGGTGGGTACAATGAGCAGTTCTTC. The chain has TRBV7-3 and TRBJ2-1; TRBD1 might be the D (5 bases). Per the germline V gene, CDR1 is SGHTA and CDR2 is FQGTGA. V gave up 1 base and J gave up 4 bases, with 14 bases separating them. CDR3 size: 16 residues.

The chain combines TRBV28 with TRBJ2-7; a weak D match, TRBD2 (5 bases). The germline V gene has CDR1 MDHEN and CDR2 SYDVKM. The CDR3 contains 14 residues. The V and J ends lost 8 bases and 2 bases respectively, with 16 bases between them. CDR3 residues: CASRGSLPTYEQYF. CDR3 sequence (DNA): TGTGCCAGCCGAGGGAGCTTACCGACCTACGAGCAGTACTTC.